The rows below give T cell receptor beta chains drawn from one sample of a study of spatial heterogeneity in lung cancer. TCRdb re-called the 5' RACE reads with MiXCR, one entry per CDR3 protein. The data hold 9,500 to 13,000 distinct CDR3 sequences, with around 10% observed a single time. Specimen: lung tumor tissue, collected at surgery. The receptors stem from a female donor with early-stage non-small cell lung cancer. The CDR3 runs from the conserved cysteine through the conserved F or W. A D gene is named only where the DNA matches it firmly. Clone sizes are given selectively: once, few, many, or a class where the clone is expanded.

>TRBV3-1|TRBJ2-7|-|TRBD2
CASSPPRGGAYEQYF
TGTGCCAGCAGCCCCCCTCGGGGGGGAGCCTACGAGCAGTACTTC
>TRBV7-8|TRBJ1-2|few|-
CASSLLSDYGYTF
TGTGCCAGCAGCTTACTCTCCGACTATGGCTACACCTTC
>TRBV20-1|TRBJ1-1|few|-
CSARAEGGRLTEAFF
TGCAGTGCTAGGGCAGAAGGGGGGCGGCTCACTGAAGCTTTCTTT
>TRBV6-5|TRBJ1-1|large|-
CASSQPLKNTEAFF
TGTGCCAGCAGTCAGCCCCTAAAGAACACTGAAGCTTTCTTT
>TRBV5-1|TRBJ1-1|many|TRBD1
CASSPGQGAPNTEAFF
TGCGCCAGCAGCCCTGGACAGGGGGCCCCCAACACTGAAGCTTTCTTT
>TRBV7-8|TRBJ1-1|many|-
CASSPDPMGAFF
TGTGCCAGCAGCCCGGACCCCATGGGGGCTTTCTTT
>TRBV7-2|TRBJ2-7|many|-
CASSLDLTYEQYF
TGTGCCAGCAGCTTGGACTTGACCTACGAGCAGTACTTC
>TRBV6-5|TRBJ2-3|-|-
CASSSTYTDTQYF
TGCGCCAGCAGCTCGACTTACACAGATACGCAGTATTTT
>TRBV20-1|TRBJ1-2|medium-sized|-
CSAEAGAGYGYTF
TGCAGTGCCGAGGCCGGGGCTGGCTATGGCTACACCTTC
>TRBV7-8|TRBJ2-7|-|TRBD2
CASSPGLAGGPAYEQYF
TGTGCCAGCAGCCCTGGACTAGCGGGGGGTCCTGCCTACGAGCAGTACTTC
>TRBV7-6|TRBJ2-2|few|TRBD1
CASSPTTGGTGELFF
TGTGCCAGCAGCCCCACGACAGGGGGAACCGGGGAGCTGTTTTTT
>TRBV30|TRBJ2-1|many|TRBD2
CAWSGLAGGTSYNEQFF
TGTGCCTGGAGTGGGCTAGCGGGAGGGACCTCCTACAATGAGCAGTTCTTC
>TRBV5-1|TRBJ2-7|-|TRBD2
CASKASGSYEQYF
TGCGCCAGCAAGGCTAGCGGTTCCTACGAGCAGTACTTC
>TRBV30|TRBJ1-2|-|-
CAWSVQSVGYTF
TGTGCCTGGAGTGTCCAGTCGGTTGGCTACACCTTC
>TRBV5-4|TRBJ2-7|-|TRBD2
CASSSGTSGISYEQYF
TGTGCCAGCAGCTCAGGGACTAGCGGAATCTCCTACGAGCAGTACTTC
>TRBV5-1|TRBJ1-1|-|-
CASSLMVMRENTEAFF
TGCGCCAGCAGCTTGATGGTTATGCGAGAGAACACTGAAGCTTTCTTT
>TRBV5-1|TRBJ1-5|many|-
CASSVDPNQPQHF
TGCGCCAGCAGCGTAGACCCTAATCAGCCCCAGCATTTT
>TRBV19|TRBJ2-5|many|-
CASSIAGVETQYF
TGTGCCAGTAGTATCGCGGGCGTAGAGACCCAGTACTTC
>TRBV4-3|TRBJ2-1|-|TRBD2
CASSRDQRGAAYNEQFF
TGCGCCAGCAGCCGCGACCAGCGGGGGGCGGCCTACAATGAGCAGTTCTTC
>TRBV6-6|TRBJ2-2|many|TRBD2
CASRPGLEGTGELFF
TGTGCCAGCAGACCGGGACTAGAGGGCACCGGGGAGCTGTTTTTT
>TRBV11-2|TRBJ2-2|many|-
CASSLWVLARNTGELFF
TGTGCCAGCAGCTTATGGGTATTAGCTCGCAACACCGGGGAGCTGTTTTTT
>TRBV7-7|TRBJ2-5|many|-
CASSLDRGDGTQYF
TGTGCCAGCAGCTTGGATCGGGGAGACGGGACCCAGTACTTC
>TRBV9|TRBJ2-5|-|TRBD2
CASSATGLASETQYF
TGTGCCAGCAGCGCGACGGGACTAGCGAGTGAGACCCAGTACTTC
>TRBV4-3|TRBJ2-3|-|-
CASSQNLSTDTQYF
TGCGCCAGCAGCCAGAACCTTAGCACAGATACGCAGTATTTT
>TRBV3-1|TRBJ2-3|many|-
CASSQVDTQYF
TGTGCCAGCAGCCAAGTAGATACGCAGTATTTT
>TRBV10-3|TRBJ2-7|many|TRBD2
CAISLAERGYEQYF
TGTGCCATCAGTTTGGCCGAGCGGGGTTACGAGCAGTACTTC
>TRBV12-3/TRBV12-4|TRBJ1-2|many|-
CASSPALYGYTF
TGTGCCAGCAGCCCGGCCCTCTATGGCTACACCTTC
>TRBV5-4|TRBJ2-2|many|-
CASSFPQGRGTGELFF
TGTGCCAGCAGCTTCCCCCAGGGGCGCGGCACCGGGGAGCTGTTTTTT
>TRBV20-1|TRBJ2-5|few|-
CSANEWVQETQYF
TGCAGTGCTAACGAGTGGGTTCAAGAGACCCAGTACTTC
>TRBV4-3|TRBJ2-2|many|-
CASSQDRGSGTGELFF
TGCGCCAGCAGCCAAGATCGGGGGTCCGGAACCGGGGAGCTGTTTTTT
>TRBV20-1|TRBJ2-7|many|TRBD2
CSARALGSGSSYEQYF
TGCAGTGCTAGAGCCCTTGGTAGCGGGAGCAGCTACGAGCAGTACTTC
>TRBV12-3/TRBV12-4|TRBJ1-2|-|-
CASSLHRTLYGYTF
TGTGCCAGCAGTTTACATAGGACCCTCTATGGCTACACCTTC
>TRBV20-1|TRBJ1-1|many|TRBD1
CSARGIFQKDKEQGAETEAFF
TGCAGTGCTAGAGGTATATTTCAAAAGGATAAGGAACAGGGGGCTGAGACTGAAGCTTTCTTT
>TRBV7-3|TRBJ1-6|many|-
CASIHPRGSGSPLHF
TGTGCCAGCATCCACCCCCGGGGGTCCGGTTCACCCCTCCACTTT
>TRBV14|TRBJ2-7|many|-
CASSQGQLYEQYF
TGTGCCAGCAGCCAAGGACAGCTTTACGAGCAGTACTTC
>TRBV9|TRBJ1-2|few|TRBD1
CASSVGLRGEDGYTF
TGTGCCAGCAGCGTAGGTCTCAGGGGGGAAGATGGCTACACCTTC
>TRBV6-2/TRBV6-3|TRBJ2-2|many|TRBD2
CASSYGGSRTGELFF
TGTGCCAGCAGTTACGGCGGGAGTAGGACCGGGGAGCTGTTTTTT
>TRBV5-1|TRBJ1-5|many|-
CASRTGYGQPQHF
TGCGCCAGCAGGACAGGTTACGGGCAGCCCCAGCATTTT
>TRBV29-1|TRBJ2-7|few|-
CSVVVGGGTGYEQYF
TGCAGCGTTGTTGTCGGAGGGGGCACGGGATACGAGCAGTACTTC
>TRBV12-3/TRBV12-4|TRBJ1-1|few|-
CASTKGQAEAFF
TGTGCCAGCACCAAGGGACAAGCCGAAGCTTTCTTT
>TRBV2|TRBJ2-6|-|TRBD1
CANRGQELSGANVLTF
TGTGCCAACAGAGGACAGGAACTCTCTGGGGCCAACGTCCTGACTTTC
>TRBV7-2|TRBJ2-5|many|TRBD2
CASSLSWAGGMKTQYF
TGTGCCAGCAGCCTGTCCTGGGCGGGGGGTATGAAGACCCAGTACTTC
>TRBV5-4|TRBJ2-5|many|TRBD2
CASSPGLAGGQETQYF
TGTGCCAGCAGCCCAGGACTAGCGGGAGGACAAGAGACCCAGTACTTC
>TRBV20-1|TRBJ1-1|few|-
CSARGRVNTEAFF
TGCAGTGCTAGAGGAAGGGTGAACACTGAAGCTTTCTTT
>TRBV5-1|TRBJ1-2|-|TRBD1
CASSRRDSDSNYGYTF
TGCGCCAGCAGCAGACGGGACAGTGACTCTAACTATGGCTACACCTTC
>TRBV7-2|TRBJ1-1|many|-
CASSSVGATEAFF
TGTGCCAGCAGCTCGGTAGGGGCGACTGAAGCTTTCTTT
>TRBV7-9|TRBJ2-5|-|TRBD2
CASSPTSGTQETQYF
TGTGCCAGCAGCCCGACTAGCGGGACACAAGAGACCCAGTACTTC
>TRBV20-1|TRBJ1-6|once|-
CSARAGQNHSPLHF
TGCAGTGCTAGAGCGGGGCAGAACCATTCACCCCTCCACTTT
>TRBV11-2|TRBJ1-2|-|-
CASSSYAGQGYTF
TGTGCCAGCAGCTCGTATGCCGGTCAAGGCTACACCTTC
>TRBV20-1|TRBJ2-3|many|-
CSARAQRGVIPDTQYF
TGCAGTGCTAGAGCCCAAAGGGGAGTCATCCCAGATACGCAGTATTTT
>TRBV6-5|TRBJ2-6|medium-sized|-
CASSAGLTYTGANVLTF
TGTGCCAGCAGTGCAGGACTAACATATACTGGGGCCAACGTCCTGACTTTC
>TRBV12-3/TRBV12-4|TRBJ2-7|many|-
CASSFSYEQYF
TGTGCCAGCAGTTTCTCCTACGAGCAGTACTTC